Listed below are T cell receptor beta chains from one sample, sequenced in a study of cytomegalovirus exposure and HLA in healthy donors. The assay was immunoSEQ multiplex PCR, and TCRdb's table has in-frame clones only and misses some. The sample lists 150,000 to 250,000 clones; 82% were seen once. The sequenced material came from PBMCs. Every receptor here comes from a boy aged 2 to 9 in good health and CMV-seronegative. Each CDR3 is given with its conserved first and last residue. D genes are given only for firm matches. The size entry is marked missing in some rows and otherwise reads once, few, many or a size class.

j_call v_call d_call clone_size cdr3_aa cdr3_nt
TRBJ1-1 TRBV27 NA NA CASSSRTGRNTEAFF TGTGCCAGCAGTAGCCGGACGGGGAGAAACACTGAAGCTTTCTTT
TRBJ1-2 TRBV18 NA NA CASSPGQFNYGYTF TGTGCCAGCTCACCCGGACAGTTCAACTATGGCTACACCTTC
TRBJ2-1 TRBV2 TRBD2 NA CASSQITSGGNNEQFF TGTGCCAGCAGTCAAATTACTAGCGGGGGTAACAATGAGCAGTTCTTC
TRBJ1-2 TRBV5-4 NA NA CASSLDQAQGGYTF TGTGCCAGCAGCTTAGATCAGGCCCAGGGTGGCTACACCTTC
TRBJ1-5 TRBV7-3 TRBD1 NA CASSLRSRTGGAGYQPQHF TGTGCCAGCAGCTTAAGGTCCCGGACAGGGGGTGCTGGGTATCAGCCCCAGCATTTT
TRBJ2-7 TRBV7-2 TRBD2 NA CASSLASGELYEQYF TGTGCCAGCAGCTTAGCTAGCGGGGAACTGTACGAGCAGTACTTC
TRBJ2-5 TRBV30 TRBD1 few CAWSPRGQVRETQYF TGTGCCTGGAGTCCACGGGGACAGGTTAGGGAGACCCAGTACTTC
TRBJ2-5 TRBV2 NA NA CASSEQAGNQETQYF TGTGCCAGCAGTGAACAGGCGGGTAATCAAGAGACCCAGTACTTC
TRBJ1-1 TRBV7-2 NA NA CASSLTRVTEAFF TGTGCCAGCAGCTTAACGAGGGTCACTGAAGCTTTCTTT
TRBJ2-1 TRBV7-2 TRBD2 NA CASSLSSGPYNEQFF TGTGCCAGCAGCTTATCTAGCGGGCCCTACAATGAGCAGTTCTTC
TRBJ2-1 TRBV29-1 NA NA CSVAELNSYNEQFF TGCAGCGTCGCCGAACTGAACTCCTACAATGAGCAGTTCTTC
TRBJ1-2 TRBV15 NA NA CATSRDPAGTYGYTF TGTGCCACCAGCAGAGATCCGGCAGGCACCTATGGCTACACCTTC
TRBJ1-4 TRBV2 TRBD1 NA CASKGGTNEKLFF TGTGCCAGCAAAGGGGGCACTAATGAAAAACTGTTTTTT
TRBJ1-5 TRBV7-6 NA few CASSLSGGSNQPQHF TGTGCCAGCAGCTTGTCAGGAGGCAGCAATCAGCCCCAGCATTTT
TRBJ2-7 TRBV14 NA NA CASSRGDVAYEQYF TGTGCCAGCAGCCGGGGCGACGTAGCCTACGAGCAGTACTTC
TRBJ1-2 TRBV25-1 NA NA CASRPRTENNYGYTF TGTGCCAGCAGGCCCCGGACAGAGAATAACTATGGCTACACCTTC
TRBJ1-6 TRBV21-1 NA few CASTDRDRRYSPLHF TGTGCCAGCACCGATCGGGACAGGAGATACTCACCCCTCCACTTT
TRBJ2-3 TRBV7-9 TRBD2 NA CASSLGGALTDTQYF TGTGCCAGCAGCTTGGGAGGGGCCCTCACAGATACGCAGTATTTT
TRBJ1-6 TRBV19 TRBD1 NA CASRSGQGNSPLHF TGTGCCAGTAGATCGGGACAGGGGAATTCACCCCTCCACTTT
TRBJ1-3 TRBV27 TRBD1 NA CASSLGPPGQGANWENTIYF TGTGCCAGCAGTCTAGGGCCCCCGGGACAGGGGGCGAACTGGGAAAACACCATATATTTT
TRBJ2-1 TRBV5-6 NA NA CASSLGGGDEQFF TGTGCCAGCAGCTTGGGGGGGGGCGATGAGCAGTTCTTC
TRBJ1-1 TRBV5-1 TRBD1 NA CASRSQGENTEAFF TGCGCCAGCAGGTCGCAGGGGGAGAACACTGAAGCTTTCTTT
TRBJ2-2 TRBV7-2 TRBD1 once CASSRRGQNTGELFF TGTGCCAGCAGCCGCAGGGGGCAAAACACCGGGGAGCTGTTTTTT
TRBJ2-3 TRBV7-2 NA NA CASKPTVGTDTQYF TGTGCCAGCAAACCCACCGTAGGCACAGATACGCAGTATTTT
TRBJ1-2 TRBV2 NA once CASSGRQGLGYTF TGTGCCAGCAGTGGGCGGCAGGGGCTTGGCTACACCTTC
TRBJ1-6 TRBV21-1 NA NA CASRAEAESGAEGGEF TGTGCCAGCCGCGCGGAGGCAGAGAGCGGAGCTGAGGGAGGGGAATTC
TRBJ2-3 TRBV2 TRBD2 once CASSGASGGTDTQYF TGTGCCAGCAGTGGTGCTAGCGGGGGCACAGATACGCAGTATTTT
TRBJ2-3 TRBV5-4 NA NA CASSFPLGQGEGTDAQYF TGTGCCAGCAGCTTTCCTTTGGGGCAAGGGGAAGGCACAGATGCGCAGTATTTT
TRBJ1-1 TRBV5-1 NA once CASSLVRRDGEAFF TGCGCCAGCAGCTTGGTGCGCAGGGATGGTGAAGCTTTCTTT
TRBJ1-2 TRBV5-4 NA NA CASTSLFGYYGYTF TGTGCCAGCACCTCCCTCTTCGGGTACTATGGCTACACCTTC
TRBJ1-2 TRBV7-9 NA NA CASSIDRPYGYTF TGTGCCAGCAGCATCGACAGACCCTATGGCTACACCTTC
TRBJ2-7 TRBV13 TRBD2 NA CASSLLGTGLAGGQGNYEQYF TGTGCCAGCAGCCTACTAGGTACGGGACTAGCGGGGGGTCAGGGCAACTACGAGCAGTACTTC
TRBJ2-7 TRBV15 NA NA CATSRGGQRHYEQYF TGTGCCACCAGCAGAGGCGGCCAGAGGCACTACGAGCAGTACTTC
TRBJ2-3 TRBV6-5 NA NA CASRGKGGWGDTQYF TGTGCCAGCAGGGGGAAGGGGGGGTGGGGAGATACGCAGTATTTT
TRBJ1-5 TRBV6-1 TRBD1 NA CASSGGTVSNQPQHF TGTGCCAGCAGTGGGGGGACAGTGAGCAATCAGCCCCAGCATTTT
TRBJ1-2 TRBV27 NA NA CASSQTVNYGYTF TGTGCCAGCAGCCAAACAGTTAACTATGGCTACACCTTC
TRBJ1-2 TRBV4-3 NA NA CASSHSRGTVYGYTF TGCGCCAGCAGCCATTCCAGGGGAACGGTATACGGCTACACCTTC
TRBJ1-2 TRBV28 TRBD1 NA CASTSGQIYGYTF TGTGCCAGCACCTCGGGACAGATCTATGGCTACACCTTC
TRBJ1-2 TRBV4-3 NA NA CASSQVMDSKGHDAGYTF TGCGCCAGCAGCCAAGTAATGGACAGTAAAGGGCATGATGCTGGCTACACCTTC
TRBJ1-3 TRBV20-1 NA NA CSASPGNTIYF TGCAGTGCTAGCCCGGGAAACACCATATATTTT